A single sample gave rise to the 30 T cell receptor beta chains below, sequenced in a study of T cells in Graves' hyperthyroidism and ophthalmopathy. Amplification yielded TCR beta CDR3 regions, with RNA transcripts as the source. Initially, a first-round RT-PCR of the TCR CDR3 employed the HTBI primer set. TCRdb itself ran the multiplex PCR reads through MiXCR, one entry per CDR3 protein. The sample records just under 750,000 distinct CDR3 sequences, roughly 32% being singletons. The sequenced sample was blood. Receptors were obtained from a woman in her forties with Graves' hyperthyroidism.

The chain uses TRBV29-1 and TRBJ1-1, with a possible D match to TRBD1 (5 bases). The CDR3 loop spans 13 amino acids. V was shortened by 4 bases and J by 1 base, with 10 bases between the two germline ends. CDR1 SQVTM and CDR2 ANQGSEA come from the germline V gene. CDR3 in amino acids: CSVARDSNTEAFF. The DNA of the CDR3 is TGCAGCGTTGCGAGGGACTCGAACACTGAAGCTTTCTTT.

This clonotype occurred many times. This rearrangement joins TRBV11-2 to TRBJ2-5, with D tentatively TRBD1 (6 bases). V was trimmed by 10 bases and J by 5 bases, leaving 23 bases between them. The germline V gene encodes CDR1 SGHAT and CDR2 FQNNGV. The CDR3 spans 15 residues. The CDR3 region is CATYPGHRVRETQYF. CDR3 DNA sequence: TGTGCCACTTACCCGGGACACCGTGTCAGGGAGACCCAGTACTTC.

This clonotype was picked up one time. The CDR3 carries no conserved terminal phenylalanine or tryptophan, so it likely arises from a read error. V and J are TRBV5-1 and TRBJ1-6; D unresolved. Germline V CDR1 and CDR2: SGHRS, YFSETQ. CDR3 length: 13 amino acids. Trimming stripped 0 bases from V and 11 bases from J, with 9 bases between. CDR3 loop: CASSLATGPPLHL. DNA for the CDR3: TGCGCCAGCAGCTTGGCCACTGGACCACCCCTCCACCTT.

This clonotype showed up just a few times. The chain combines TRBV19 with TRBJ1-1, with a possible D match to TRBD1 (6 bases). The CDR3 consists of 14 residues. The V gene's germline CDR1 is LNHDA and CDR2 SQIVND (reference sequence). V lost 7 bases, J lost 8 bases, and 20 bases lay in between. CDR3 loop: CASIISGVGAEAFF. In nucleotides, the CDR3 is TGTGCCAGTATCATATCAGGGGTCGGGGCCGAAGCTTTCTTT.

Ten or more counts support this clonotype. The chain has TRBV12-3 or TRBV12-4 and TRBJ1-5; D call uncertain. Trimming removed 5 bases from V and 6 bases from J, with 14 bases in between. CDR3 length equals 14 residues. The CDR3 reads CASSAARVGQPQHF. CDR3 nucleotides: TGTGCCAGCAGTGCCGCAAGAGTTGGTCAGCCCCAGCATTTT.

This clonotype was counted at least ten times. The gene calls are TRBV7-2 and TRBJ1-2; D perhaps matches TRBD1 (6 bases). The germline gives CDR1 SGHTA, CDR2 FQGNSA. V dropped 1 base and J dropped 3 bases, with 12 bases sitting between them. The CDR3 totals 15 residues. Written as DNA, the CDR3 is TGTGCCAGCAGCTTAGGTAGGGGGTCCGACTATGGCTACACCTTC. Its protein product is CASSLGRGSDYGYTF. Using reference TRBV7-2 and TRBJ1-2 for the parts outside the CDR3, the full variable domain is GAGVSQSPSNKVTEKGKDVELRCDPISGHTALYWYRQSLGQGLEFLIYFQGNSAPDKSGLPSDRFSAERTGGSVSTLTIQRTQQEDSAVYLCASSLGRGSDYGYTFGSGTRLTVV.

This clonotype was observed a handful of times. CDR3 in amino acids: CSASTPFLREYQPQHF. The CDR3 region has the DNA TGCAGTGCTAGTACCCCCTTCCTCAGGGAATATCAGCCCCAGCATTTT. This chain uses TRBV20-1 with TRBJ1-5; possibly TRBD1 for D (5 bases). V lost 3 bases to trimming and J lost 5 bases, with 20 bases between them. The CDR3 loop spans 16 amino acids. Germline assignment: CDR1 DFQATT and CDR2 SNEGSKA (reference sequence).

This clonotype was detected many times. The rearrangement links TRBV20-1 to TRBJ2-5, with unresolved D. The CDR3 extends over 12 amino acids. V was pared by 4 bases and J by 7 bases, with 13 bases between. Germline CDR1 is DFQATT and CDR2 is SNEGSKA (reference sequence). This CDR3 reads CSATSVPGTQYF. In nucleotides, the CDR3 is TGCAGTGCTACCAGCGTACCGGGGACCCAGTACTTC.

This clonotype has more than one count but fewer than ten. The chain links TRBV29-1 to TRBJ2-3; a possible D gene is TRBD2 (5 bases). V shed 7 bases and J shed 1 base, with 12 bases lying between them. Germline CDR1 and CDR2: SQVTM and ANQGSEA. The CDR3 sequence is 13 residues long. As DNA, the CDR3 is TGCAGCGCGTCACGCGGGCGCACAGATACGCAGTATTTT. This gives the protein CSASRGRTDTQYF.

This sequence joins TRBV7-9 and TRBJ2-5, with a tentative D call TRBD1 (6 bases). The ends were cut back, 5 bases at V and 5 bases at J, with 15 bases in the middle. The CDR3 loop spans 14 amino acids. Germline V CDR1 and CDR2: SEHNR, FQNEAQ (reference sequence). The CDR3 nucleotides read TGTGCCAGCAGCAACGGCAGGGGCTTGGAGACCCAGTACTTC. Translating it yields CASSNGRGLETQYF.

The table lists this clonotype with many counts. The CDR3 loop is CSVEDRGMNTEAFF. The CDR3, as DNA: TGCAGCGTTGAAGACAGGGGTATGAACACTGAAGCTTTCTTT. The V call is TRBV29-1, the J call TRBJ1-1; tentatively, D is TRBD1 (6 bases). The CDR3 totals 14 residues. In germline, CDR1 is SQVTM, CDR2 ANQGSEA. The V and J ends lost 0 bases and 0 bases respectively, with 8 bases between them.

As to this clonotype: A read error may account for a junction end that differs from germline. The rearrangement uses TRBV29-1 and TRBJ1-2; D unclear. Per germline, CDR1 SQVTM and CDR2 ANQGSEA. The CDR3 length is 13 residues. CDR3 sequence reads: CGVSPHPDYGYTF. The CDR3 nucleotides are TGCGGCGTATCCCCCCATCCTGACTATGGCTACACCTTC.

This clonotype has only one observation. V and J are TRBV10-3 and TRBJ2-7; 8 bases agree with TRBD1. V gave up 7 bases and J gave up 7 bases; unmatched junction bases: 12. Per germline, CDR1 ENHRY and CDR2 SYGVKD. CDR3 length equals 14 residues. The CDR3 DNA follows: TGTGCCATCATGAACGACCAGGGGGCTTTGGAGCAGTACTTC. Amino acid sequence: CAIMNDQGALEQYF.

In its sample, this clonotype was seen many times. The chain employs TRBV20-1 and TRBJ2-7, with unresolved D. Germline V gives CDR1 DFQATT, CDR2 SNEGSKA (reference sequence). CDR3 length equals 13 residues. V was shortened by 6 bases and J by 0 bases, with 12 bases between the two germline ends. The CDR3 protein is CSAGFPSSYEQYF. In DNA form, the CDR3 reads TGCAGTGCCGGCTTTCCTAGCTCCTACGAGCAGTACTTC.

This clonotype was detected only a few times. The rearrangement uses TRBV6-5 and TRBJ1-1; tentatively, D is TRBD1 (5 bases). Germline V gene sequence: CDR1 MNHEY, CDR2 SVGAGI. This CDR3 contains 15 residues. V was trimmed by 0 bases and J by 4 bases, leaving 12 bases between them. CDR3 amino acids: CASSYSVLGGTEAFF. In DNA, the CDR3 is TGTGCCAGCAGTTACTCGGTTCTTGGGGGCACTGAAGCTTTCTTT.

This clonotype has a handful of counts. The J gene is TRBJ2-7, the V gene TRBV7-8, with a weak D call TRBD1 (6 bases). The CDR3 is 15 amino acids. In germline, CDR1 is SGHVS, CDR2 FQNEAQ. The V and J ends lost 1 base and 5 bases respectively, with 15 bases between them. The chain's CDR3 is CASSLGSGEFHEQYF. DNA for the CDR3: TGTGCCAGCAGCTTAGGTTCAGGGGAGTTCCACGAGCAGTACTTC.

The V gene is TRBV7-9, the J gene TRBJ2-1; a weak D match, TRBD2 (5 bases). Per the germline V gene, CDR1 is SEHNR and CDR2 is FQNEAQ (reference sequence). The CDR3 contains 12 residues. The ends were cut back, 1 base at V and 11 bases at J, with 9 bases in the middle. CDR3 residues: CASSLVEVQQFF. CDR3 sequence (DNA): TGTGCCAGCAGCTTAGTGGAGGTCCAGCAGTTCTTC.

This clonotype was seen many times. The chain combines TRBV7-9 with TRBJ1-2, with TRBD1 identical over 12 bases. The germline V gene encodes CDR1 SEHNR and CDR2 FQNEAQ (reference sequence). J lost 4 bases, V lost 3 bases, and 18 bases had no gene match. CDR3 length: 20 residues. The CDR3 loop is CASSLAAGTGGGTPIYGYTF. Written as DNA, the CDR3 is TGTGCCAGCAGCTTGGCCGCCGGGACAGGGGGCGGCACACCAATCTATGGCTACACCTTC.

V and J are TRBV6-2 or TRBV6-3 and TRBJ1-5; the D gene is possibly TRBD1 (5 bases). Between the trimmed V and J ends, which lost 8 bases and 1 base, there was a span of 9 bases. The CDR3 loop spans 13 amino acids. The germline CDR1 and CDR2 sequences are MNHEY and SVGEGT. The CDR3 loop reads CASRGYSNQPQHF. The CDR3 coding sequence is TGTGCCAGCCGGGGGTACAGCAATCAGCCCCAGCATTTT.

The V call is TRBV7-2, the J call TRBJ1-2; a weak D match, TRBD1 (5 bases). The V end lost 8 bases, the J end lost 7 bases, and 20 bases lay between the germline ends. The CDR3 is made up of 14 amino acids. Germline lookup yields CDR1 SGHTA and CDR2 FQGNSA. The CDR3 region is CASGWSWDQGGYTF. The DNA of the CDR3 is TGTGCCAGCGGCTGGAGCTGGGATCAGGGTGGCTACACCTTC.

This clonotype appeared many times. V usage is TRBV4-2 and J usage is TRBJ1-2; possible D gene TRBD1, 5 bases. The V end lost 4 bases, the J end lost 8 bases, and 17 bases lay between the germline ends. Germline V CDR1 and CDR2: LGHNA, YNFKEQ. CDR3 length: 14 amino acids. The CDR3 DNA is TGTGCCAGCAGCCCACGAGATGGGACTAGCGGCTACACCTTC. Translating gives CASSPRDGTSGYTF.

Notes on this clonotype: Just one base apart from a much larger clone, this may be a read error. The chain joins TRBV19 to TRBJ1-2; TRBD1 matches at 7 bases. This CDR3 contains 16 residues. V lost 3 bases and J lost 0; bases outside the gene matches: 7. Germline CDR1 LNHDA, CDR2 SQIVND (reference sequence). In DNA, the CDR3 is TGTGCCAGTAGTATCGAGGGACAGCATTCTAACTATGGCTACACCTTC. It translates to CASSIEGQHSNYGYTF. Full variable domain (missing parts from reference TRBV19 and TRBJ1-2): DGGITQSPKYLFRKEGQNVTLSCEQNLNHDAMYWYRQDPGQGLRLIYYSQIVNDFQKGDIAEGYSVSREKKESFPLTVTSAQKNPTAFYLCASSIEGQHSNYGYTFGSGTRLTVV.

V usage is TRBV13 and J usage is TRBJ1-2; no clear D gene. The CDR3 totals 16 residues. Germline-derived CDR1 and CDR2 are PRHDT and FYEKMQ (reference sequence). V was shortened by 0 bases and J by 12 bases, with 23 bases between the two germline ends. CDR3 amino acids: CASSLGEGKTSYVHTF. The CDR3 nucleotides read TGTGCCAGCAGCTTAGGCGAGGGAAAGACGAGTTACGTCCACACCTTC.

The V and J genes are TRBV4-1 and TRBJ2-3; 10 bases are shared with TRBD2. Germline-derived CDR1 and CDR2 are MGHRA and YSYEKL. This CDR3 contains 18 residues. Unmatched junction bases numbered 12, after V lost 4 bases and J lost 2 bases. The CDR3 sequence is CASSRTVRLAGTTDTQYF. The CDR3, as DNA: TGCGCCAGCAGCCGAACCGTTAGACTAGCGGGTACCACAGATACGCAGTATTTT.

V gene TRBV7-9 combines with J gene TRBJ2-5, with D possibly being TRBD2 (5 bases). Germline-derived CDR1 and CDR2 are SEHNR and FQNEAQ (reference sequence). V was clipped by 2 bases and J by 11 bases, with 15 bases between them. The CDR3 extends over 13 amino acids. CDR3: CASSLQAGNEQYF. The CDR3 region has the DNA TGTGCCAGCAGCTTACAGGCGGGCAATGAGCAGTACTTC.

There are a few counts of this clonotype. The V and J genes are TRBV6-5 and TRBJ2-6, with D perhaps matching TRBD1 or TRBD2 (5 bases each). Per the germline V gene, CDR1 is MNHEY and CDR2 is SVGAGI. The CDR3 consists of 17 residues. Trimming cost V 5 bases and J 0 bases, with 14 bases left between them. The CDR3 region is CASSPSFGGSGANVLTF. Here the CDR3 DNA reads TGTGCCAGCAGTCCCTCCTTTGGGGGCTCTGGGGCCAACGTCCTGACTTTC.

This clonotype was picked up a small number of times. The chain employs TRBV7-2 and TRBJ2-2, with D possibly called TRBD1 or TRBD2 (6 bases each). The CDR3 totals 17 residues. The germline V and J ends were trimmed by 0 bases and 1 base, with 12 bases remaining between them. Per the germline V gene, CDR1 is SGHTA and CDR2 is FQGNSA. CDR3 region: CASSLAPRGLNTGELFF. The CDR3 nucleotides read TGTGCCAGCAGCTTAGCGCCCAGGGGACTGAACACCGGGGAGCTGTTTTTT.

This clonotype was seen ten or more times. The chain uses TRBV19 and TRBJ1-2, with a weak D call TRBD1 (6 bases). This CDR3 has 13 residues. Germline loops: CDR1 LNHDA, CDR2 SQIVND (reference sequence). Deletions cut 7 bases from V and 4 bases from J, with 13 bases between. CDR3 coding DNA: TGTGCCAGTACCTCGACAGGATCCTATGGCTACACCTTC. Encoded protein: CASTSTGSYGYTF.

There are many counts of this clonotype. This chain connects TRBV20-1 to TRBJ1-4; D call uncertain. The CDR3 is 12 residues long. The germline V and J ends were trimmed by 2 bases and 12 bases, with 13 bases remaining between them. Germline V gene sequence: CDR1 DFQATT, CDR2 SNEGSKA (reference sequence). This CDR3 reads CSARFTARELFF. The DNA of the CDR3 is TGCAGTGCTAGATTCACCGCGCGGGAACTGTTTTTT.

This chain joins TRBV29-1 and TRBJ2-7; possibly TRBD1 or TRBD2 for D (7 bases each). V was cut by 8 bases and J by 7 bases, with 21 bases left in between. The germline V gene has CDR1 SQVTM and CDR2 ANQGSEA. The length of the CDR3 is 13 residues. CDR3 in DNA: TGCAGCCCCAGGGGGGGGACGAACAATGAGCAGTACTTC. As protein: CSPRGGTNNEQYF.